This T cell receptor beta chain was recorded in a study of CD8 T cells in Susac syndrome. TCR beta sequences were obtained from blood CD8+ and CD4+ T cells. The RNA, about 0.45 to 1 ug, was put through reverse transcription using random hexamers. One entry per CDR3 protein, called by TCRdb with MiXCR from the immunoSEQ multiplex PCR reads. The sample contains approximately 150,000 distinct CDR3 sequences, 90% to 95% of which appear only once. V trimming: 5 bases; J trimming: 1 base; junction bases outside the gene matches: 3. The germline V gene has CDR1 LGHNA and CDR2 YSLEER. This CDR3 is 14 amino acids long.

The chain carries TRBV4-3 and TRBJ1-1; 8 bases are a match to TRBD1. The material sequenced was CD4+ T cells from PBMCs. This TCR derives from a human donor with multiple sclerosis. The CDR3 region is CASSRDRPNTEAFF. The DNA for the CDR3 is TGCGCCAGCAGCAGGGACAGGCCGAACACTGAAGCTTTCTTT.